The T cell receptor beta chain described here comes from a study of blood T cell repertoires in COVID-19. Overall study: Acute and convalescent COVID-19 specimens originated in the United States, Italy and Spain. Sample material is recorded as cDNA or gDNA derived from T cells, B-cell-depleted T cells, or PBMCs.

Germline CDR1 SEHNR, CDR2 FQNEAQ (reference sequence). The CDR3 runs to 14 residues. V shed 3 bases and J 5 bases; nucleotides not matched to a gene: 1. This clone has just a few counts. Clones were sequenced by immunoSEQ multiplex PCR, and TCRdb holds only the in-frame ones, with some missing. Here the sample spans under 150,000 clones, about 83% being singletons. This chain joins TRBV7-9 and TRBJ1-4; 9 bases fit TRBD1. The receptor comes from a human donor in a cohort sampled during active COVID-19. The sequenced sample was peripheral blood. The CDR3 is CASSLDRGNEKLFF. CDR3 sequence (DNA): TGTGCCAGCAGCTTGGACAGGGGAAATGAAAAACTGTTTTTT.